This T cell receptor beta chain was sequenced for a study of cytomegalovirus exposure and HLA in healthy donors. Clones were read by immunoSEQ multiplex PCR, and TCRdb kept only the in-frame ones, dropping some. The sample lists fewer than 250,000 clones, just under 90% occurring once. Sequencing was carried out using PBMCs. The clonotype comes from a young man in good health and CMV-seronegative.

The DNA of the CDR3 is TGTGCCAGCAGTGCGCGGGAGGGCCTAAATGAGCAGTTCTTC. Its translation is CASSAREGLNEQFF. The V gene is TRBV6-5, the J gene TRBJ2-1, with 9 nucleotides matching TRBD2. The CDR3 totals 14 residues. Losses at the gene ends were 5 bases for V and 7 bases for J; bases not matched to a gene: 6. The germline CDR1 and CDR2 sequences are MNHEY and SVGAGI.